This section outlines one TCR beta chain sequence together with its context. Per the study methods: For nucleated cells, counts were estimated from reference gene primer amplification. Libraries were prepared by immunoSEQ multiplex PCR; TCRdb keeps only in-frame clonotypes and omits some of them. V, J and clone size reflect that table, while D and trimming were determined from the DNA. The data hold around 270,000 clones, with around 89% observed a single time. This specimen belongs to a study of blood T cell repertoires in COVID-19. Study-wide background: Whether acute or convalescent, the COVID-19 samples came from the United States, Italy and Spain. In each case, the material was cDNA or gDNA derived from T cells, B-cell-depleted T cells, or PBMCs.

CDR3 length: 16 residues. Trimming shortened V by 9 bases and J by 10 bases, and 30 bases separated the two germline ends. Germline CDR1 and CDR2: SGHVS and FQNEAQ. The rearrangement links TRBV7-8 to TRBJ1-2, with D possibly being TRBD1 (5 bases). The sequence derives from a man in his forties with acute or convalescent COVID-19. The sequencing input was peripheral blood. CDR3 sequence: CARGLGHGRARVDYTF. The CDR3 nucleotides are TGTGCCAGGGGACTAGGACACGGTAGGGCTAGGGTAGACTACACCTTC.